These 11 T cell receptor beta chains came from one sample sequenced in a study of blood T cells in healthy people across ages. Alongside a J-beta primer mix, a sample-barcoded 5' primer served in a second PCR lasting about 7 to 11 cycles. TCRdb re-called the 5' RACE reads through MiXCR, storing one row per CDR3 protein. The sample records over a million distinct CDR3 sequences, around 55% being singletons. Sequences were obtained from blood. These receptors originate from a man younger than 35 in good health.

This clonotype was seen a handful of times. V gene TRBV5-1 combines with J gene TRBJ2-6; D not certain. Germline V gene lookup returns CDR1 SGHRS and CDR2 YFSETQ. The CDR3 runs 17 residues. V gave up 3 bases and J gave up 1 base, with 14 bases separating them. The CDR3 bases are TGCGCCAGCAGCTCCTTTTTGTTGAAGTCTGGGGCCAACGTCCTGACTTTC. Translated: CASSSFLLKSGANVLTF.

In regard to this clonotype: One end of the junction does not line up with germline, which may come from a read error. The chain joins TRBV4-2 to TRBJ2-4; D might be TRBD1 or TRBD2, each matching 7 bases. Germline loops: CDR1 LGHNA, CDR2 YNFKEQ. The CDR3 extends over 15 amino acids. CDR3 residues: CASSWREGAGNTQYF. CDR3 in DNA: TGTGCCAGCAGCTGGAGGGAGGGGGCTGGTAACACTCAGTACTTC.

This clonotype has only one observation. CDR3 nucleotides: TGCAGTGCTAGCAGATCGAACACTGAAGCTTTCTTT. It is translated as CSASRSNTEAFF. J is TRBJ1-1 and V is TRBV20-1, with D hard to call. Trimming cost V 3 bases and J 1 base, with 6 bases left between them. This CDR3 is 12 amino acids long. Germline CDR1 is DFQATT and CDR2 is SNEGSKA (reference sequence).

This chain joins TRBV7-2 and TRBJ1-5; the match to TRBD1 covers 8 bases. CDR1 is SGHTA, CDR2 FQGNSA, per germline. The junction had 8 bases not matched to a gene; V was cut back by 6 bases and J by 1 base. This CDR3 has 16 residues. The CDR3 region is CASSFQGARSNQPQHF. CDR3 DNA: TGTGCCAGCAGTTTTCAGGGGGCGCGGAGCAATCAGCCCCAGCATTTT. Variable domain in full (rest from reference TRBV7-2 and TRBJ1-5): GAGVSQSPSNKVTEKGKDVELRCDPISGHTALYWYRQSLGQGLEFLIYFQGNSAPDKSGLPSDRFSAERTGGSVSTLTIQRTQQEDSAVYLCASSFQGARSNQPQHFGDGTRLSIL.

This clonotype was seen once. V is TRBV27 and J is TRBJ2-1, with D perhaps matching TRBD1 (5 bases). The end of the DNA aligns better with TRBJ2-7, so the J call may be wrong. The CDR3 has 14 residues. Germline CDR1 reads MNHEY; CDR2 reads SMNVEV (reference sequence). The CDR3 DNA follows: TGTGCCAGCAGTTTATCTTCTTCAGGGTTCGAGCAGTACTTC. It specifies CASSLSSSGFEQYF.

The chain links TRBV20-1 to TRBJ2-7; weak D call: TRBD2 (6 bases). CDR1 is DFQATT, CDR2 SNEGSKA, per germline (reference sequence). Trimming stripped 0 bases from V and 2 bases from J, with 14 bases between. CDR3 length equals 15 residues. CDR3: CSARDLGTAAYEQYF. CDR3 nucleotide sequence: TGCAGTGCTAGAGATTTAGGGACTGCCGCCTACGAGCAGTACTTC.

The rearrangement links TRBV20-1 to TRBJ2-7; D may be TRBD1 or TRBD2 (5 bases each). Germline values: CDR1 DFQATT, CDR2 SNEGSKA (reference sequence). CDR3 length equals 14 residues. The V and J ends lost 6 bases and 5 bases respectively, with 20 bases between them. The CDR3 spells CSAKGTLDYDEQYF. CDR3 sequence (DNA): TGCAGTGCAAAAGGGACCCTAGATTACGACGAGCAGTACTTC.

The rearrangement uses TRBV29-1 and TRBJ2-5; D is unclear. The CDR3 runs to 12 residues. Per germline, CDR1 SQVTM and CDR2 ANQGSEA. V lost 6 bases and J lost 0, with 8 bases in between. The CDR3 region is CSVSPDQETQYF. CDR3 sequence (DNA): TGCAGCGTCTCTCCGGACCAAGAGACCCAGTACTTC. The full variable domain, its missing parts supplied by reference TRBV29-1 and TRBJ2-5, is SAVISQKPSRDICQRGTSLTIQCQVDSQVTMMFWYRQQPGQSLTLIATANQGSEATYESGFVIDKFPISRPNLTFSTLTVSNMSPEDSSIYLCSVSPDQETQYFGPGTRLLVL.

The CDR3 here is CASSLYGGEQYF. In DNA form, the CDR3 reads TGTGCCAGCAGCTTATATGGGGGCGAGCAGTACTTC. The J gene is TRBJ2-7, the V gene TRBV7-9; the D call may be TRBD1 or TRBD2 (5 bases each). Trimming cost V 2 bases and J 6 bases, with 8 bases left between them. This CDR3 has 12 amino acids. Per the germline V gene, CDR1 is SEHNR and CDR2 is FQNEAQ (reference sequence).

CDR3 DNA: TGTGCCAGCAGCTTATTGGGCGGACTTCCTGACTACACCTTC. Translation gives CASSLLGGLPDYTF. V and J are TRBV7-9 and TRBJ1-2, with D uncertain. The V end lost 2 bases, the J end lost 10 bases, and 17 bases lay between the germline ends. Germline V gives CDR1 SEHNR, CDR2 FQNEAQ (reference sequence). The CDR3 has 14 amino acids.

This chain connects TRBV27 to TRBJ2-1; 8 nucleotides agree with TRBD2. The germline V gene encodes CDR1 MNHEY and CDR2 SMNVEV (reference sequence). This CDR3 has 15 amino acids. With V trimmed by 6 bases and J by 10 bases, 14 bases remained unmatched. CDR3 nucleotide sequence: TGTGCCAGCAGATCCTCCGGGACTAGGGTCGGCGAGCAGTTCTTC. Its translation is CASRSSGTRVGEQFF.